Detailed here is one T cell receptor (beta chain). Its recognized antigen is unknown. No quality values exist for individual bases; no much larger clone is one base distant. To prepare the library, the immunoSEQ multiplex PCR assay was applied. What TCRdb holds here is the immuneACCESS table cut down to in-frame rearrangements. Part of the clones is not present; checked against another copy, under half of the missing clones reflect an unresolved V gene, and the others are unexplained. The sample table records 40,000 to 45,000 clones; 70% to 90% of these occur just once. The leading ten clones occupy roughly 0.9% of the sample. This sample was taken from a study of T cell changes during pregnancy in multiple sclerosis (dated by TCRdb to the late 2010s). For context, the study as a whole: Changes in the T cell repertoire over the course of pregnancy were examined in this study in women with multiple sclerosis.

The germline V gene (reference sequence) gives CDR1 as SGHAT and CDR2 as FQDESV. The CDR3 has 14 amino acids, counting the end cysteine and phenylalanine. This entry keeps only the CDR3 DNA: 42 bases, framed from base 1. The germline V end is reduced by 5 bases and the J end by 1 base; junction bases left unmatched: 4. The TCR comes from a female donor with multiple sclerosis, enrolled in a pregnancy study. Recombination joined TRBV11-1 with TRBJ1-1, with TRBD1 matching 7 junction bases. The specimen was CD4+ T cells from peripheral blood mononuclear cells, collected after pregnancy. The nucleotide sequence is TGTGCCAGCAGCCGACAGGGTAGGAACACTGAAGCTTTCTTT. This sequence encodes CASSRQGRNTEAFF. This CDR3, with the reference TRBV11-1 and TRBJ1-1 proteins standing in past its ends, gives the full variable domain EAEVAQSPRYKITEKSQAVAFWCDPISGHATLYWYRQILGQGPELLVQFQDESVVDDSQLPKDRFSAERLKGVDSTLKIQPAELGDSAMYLCASSRQGRNTEAFFGQGTRLTVV.